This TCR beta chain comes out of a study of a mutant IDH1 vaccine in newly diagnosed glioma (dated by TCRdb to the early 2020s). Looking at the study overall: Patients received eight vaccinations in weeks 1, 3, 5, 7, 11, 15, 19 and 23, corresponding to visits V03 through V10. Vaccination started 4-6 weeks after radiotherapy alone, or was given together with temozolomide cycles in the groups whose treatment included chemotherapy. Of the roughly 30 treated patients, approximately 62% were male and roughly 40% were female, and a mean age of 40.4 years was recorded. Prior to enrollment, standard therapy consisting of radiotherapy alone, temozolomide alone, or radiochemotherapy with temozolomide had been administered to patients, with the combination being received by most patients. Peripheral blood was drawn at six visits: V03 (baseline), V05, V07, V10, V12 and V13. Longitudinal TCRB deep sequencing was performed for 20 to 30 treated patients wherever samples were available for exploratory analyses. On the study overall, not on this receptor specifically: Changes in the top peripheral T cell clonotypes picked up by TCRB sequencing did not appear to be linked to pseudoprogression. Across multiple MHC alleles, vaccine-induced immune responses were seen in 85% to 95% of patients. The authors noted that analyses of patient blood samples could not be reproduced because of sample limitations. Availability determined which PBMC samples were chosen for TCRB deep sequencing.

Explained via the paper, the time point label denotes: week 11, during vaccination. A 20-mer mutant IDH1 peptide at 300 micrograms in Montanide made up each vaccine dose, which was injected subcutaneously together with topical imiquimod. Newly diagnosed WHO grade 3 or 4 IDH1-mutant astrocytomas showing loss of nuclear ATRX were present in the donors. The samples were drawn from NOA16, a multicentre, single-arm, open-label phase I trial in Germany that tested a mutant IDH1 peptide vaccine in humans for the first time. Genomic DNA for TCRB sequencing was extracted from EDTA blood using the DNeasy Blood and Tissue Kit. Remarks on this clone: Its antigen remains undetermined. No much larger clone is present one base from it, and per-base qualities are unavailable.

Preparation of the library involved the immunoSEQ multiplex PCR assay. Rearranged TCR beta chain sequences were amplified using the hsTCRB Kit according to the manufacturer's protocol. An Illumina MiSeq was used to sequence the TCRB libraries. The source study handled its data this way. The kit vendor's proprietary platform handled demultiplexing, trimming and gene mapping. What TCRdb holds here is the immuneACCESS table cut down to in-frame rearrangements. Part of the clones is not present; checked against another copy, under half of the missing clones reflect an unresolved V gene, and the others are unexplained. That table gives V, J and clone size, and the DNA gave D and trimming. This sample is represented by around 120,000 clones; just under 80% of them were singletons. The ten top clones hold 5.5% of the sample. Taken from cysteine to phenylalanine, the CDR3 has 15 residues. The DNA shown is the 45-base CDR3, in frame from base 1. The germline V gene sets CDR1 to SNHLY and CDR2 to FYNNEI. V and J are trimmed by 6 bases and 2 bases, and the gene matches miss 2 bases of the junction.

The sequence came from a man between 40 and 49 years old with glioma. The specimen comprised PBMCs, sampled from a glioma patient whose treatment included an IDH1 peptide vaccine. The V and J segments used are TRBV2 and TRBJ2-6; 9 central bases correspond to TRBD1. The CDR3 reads CASRRDRAGANVLTF. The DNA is TGTGCCAGCAGACGGGACAGGGCTGGGGCCAACGTCCTGACTTTC.